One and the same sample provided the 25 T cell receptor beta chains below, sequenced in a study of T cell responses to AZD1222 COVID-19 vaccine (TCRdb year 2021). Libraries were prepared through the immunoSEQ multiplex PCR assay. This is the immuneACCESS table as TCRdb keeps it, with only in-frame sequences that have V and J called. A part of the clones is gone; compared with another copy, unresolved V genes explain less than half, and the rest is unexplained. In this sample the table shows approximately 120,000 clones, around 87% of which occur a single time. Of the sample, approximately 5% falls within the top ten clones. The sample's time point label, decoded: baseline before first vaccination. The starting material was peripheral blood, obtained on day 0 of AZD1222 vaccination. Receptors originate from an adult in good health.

The CDR3 sequence: CASSPGTGVGEQFF. CDR3 DNA: TGTGCCAGCAGTCCGGGGACAGGTGTAGGTGAGCAGTTCTTC. This chain connects TRBV28 to TRBJ2-1; 8 bases agree with TRBD1. The CDR3 sequence is 14 residues long. The V segment lost 5 bases and the J segment 9 bases; nucleotides outside the gene matches: 9. Per germline, CDR1 MDHEN and CDR2 SYDVKM.

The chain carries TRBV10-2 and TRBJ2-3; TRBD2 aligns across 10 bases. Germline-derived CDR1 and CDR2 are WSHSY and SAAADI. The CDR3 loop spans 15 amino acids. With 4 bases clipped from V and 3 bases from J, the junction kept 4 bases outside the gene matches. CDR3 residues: CASSASGRRTDTQYF. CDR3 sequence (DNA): TGCGCCAGCAGTGCTAGCGGGAGAAGGACAGATACGCAGTATTTT.

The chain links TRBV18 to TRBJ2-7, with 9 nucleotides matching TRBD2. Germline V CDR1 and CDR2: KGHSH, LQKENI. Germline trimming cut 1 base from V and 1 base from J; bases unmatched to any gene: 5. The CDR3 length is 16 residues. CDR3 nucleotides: TGTGCCAGCTCACCACAGCCTAGCGGGGTTTCCTACGAGCAGTACTTC. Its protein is CASSPQPSGVSYEQYF.

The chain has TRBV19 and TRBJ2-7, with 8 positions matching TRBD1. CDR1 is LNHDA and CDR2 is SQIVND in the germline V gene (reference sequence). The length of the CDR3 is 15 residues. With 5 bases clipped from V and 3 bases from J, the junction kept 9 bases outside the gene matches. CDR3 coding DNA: TGTGCCAGTAGTGCCGGACAGGGACCTATCTACGAGCAGTACTTC. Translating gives CASSAGQGPIYEQYF.

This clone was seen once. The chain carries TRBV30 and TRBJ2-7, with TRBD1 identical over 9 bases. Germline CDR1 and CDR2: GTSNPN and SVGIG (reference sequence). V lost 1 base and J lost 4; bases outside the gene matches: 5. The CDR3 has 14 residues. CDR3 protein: CAWSAGTGRYEQYF. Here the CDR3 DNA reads TGTGCCTGGAGTGCGGGGACAGGGAGGTACGAGCAGTACTTC.

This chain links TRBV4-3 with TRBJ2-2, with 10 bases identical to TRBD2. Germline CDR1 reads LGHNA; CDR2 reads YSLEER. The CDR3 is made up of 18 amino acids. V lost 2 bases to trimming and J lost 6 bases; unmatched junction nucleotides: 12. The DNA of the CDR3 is TGCGCCAGCAGCCAACCTCACGTTGGGACTAGCGCCCCCGGGGAGCTGTTTTTT. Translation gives CASSQPHVGTSAPGELFF.

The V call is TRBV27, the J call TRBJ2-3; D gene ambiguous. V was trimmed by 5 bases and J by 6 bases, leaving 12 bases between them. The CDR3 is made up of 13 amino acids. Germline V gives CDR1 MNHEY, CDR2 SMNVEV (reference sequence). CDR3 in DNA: TGTGCCAGCAGTCACACCTATAGGGATACGCAGTATTTT. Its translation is CASSHTYRDTQYF.

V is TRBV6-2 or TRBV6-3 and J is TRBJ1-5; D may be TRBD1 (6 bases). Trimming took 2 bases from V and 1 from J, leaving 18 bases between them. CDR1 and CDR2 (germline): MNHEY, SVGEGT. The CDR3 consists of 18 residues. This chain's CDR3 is CASSYMWGALGSNQPQHF. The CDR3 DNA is TGTGCCAGCAGTTACATGTGGGGGGCCTTGGGAAGCAATCAGCCCCAGCATTTT.

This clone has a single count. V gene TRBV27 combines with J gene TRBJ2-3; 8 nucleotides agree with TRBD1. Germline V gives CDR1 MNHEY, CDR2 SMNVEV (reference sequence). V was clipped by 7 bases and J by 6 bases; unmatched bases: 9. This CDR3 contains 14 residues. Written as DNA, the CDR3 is TGTGCCAGCAACTCCGGGACAGGCGAGGATACGCAGTATTTT. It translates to CASNSGTGEDTQYF.

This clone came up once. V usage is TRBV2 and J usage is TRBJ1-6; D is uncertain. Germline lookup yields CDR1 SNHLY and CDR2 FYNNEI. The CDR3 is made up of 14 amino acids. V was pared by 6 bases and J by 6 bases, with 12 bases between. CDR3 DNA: TGTGCCAGCAGGGCCCGTGAGGGTAATTCACCCCTCCACTTT. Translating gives CASRAREGNSPLHF.

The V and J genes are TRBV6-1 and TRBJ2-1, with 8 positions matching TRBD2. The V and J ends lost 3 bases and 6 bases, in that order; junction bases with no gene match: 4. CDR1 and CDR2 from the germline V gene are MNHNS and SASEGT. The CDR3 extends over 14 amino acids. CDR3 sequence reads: CASSDPGGTNEQFF. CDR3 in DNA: TGTGCCAGCAGTGACCCGGGGGGGACCAATGAGCAGTTCTTC.

The CDR3 nucleotides read TGTGCCAGCAACGTCGGAGGAGGAGGCTACACCTTC. It encodes CASNVGGGGYTF. The rearrangement joins TRBV28 to TRBJ1-2, with D hard to call. Germline CDR1 and CDR2: MDHEN and SYDVKM. V was pared by 7 bases and J by 8 bases, with 14 bases between. This CDR3 has 12 amino acids.

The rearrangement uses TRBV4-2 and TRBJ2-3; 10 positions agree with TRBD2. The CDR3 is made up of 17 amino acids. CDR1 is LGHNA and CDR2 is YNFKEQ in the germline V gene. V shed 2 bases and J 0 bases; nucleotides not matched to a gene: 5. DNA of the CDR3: TGTGCCAGCAGCCAAAGCGGGGGGGGCTCTAGCACAGATACGCAGTATTTT. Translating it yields CASSQSGGGSSTDTQYF.

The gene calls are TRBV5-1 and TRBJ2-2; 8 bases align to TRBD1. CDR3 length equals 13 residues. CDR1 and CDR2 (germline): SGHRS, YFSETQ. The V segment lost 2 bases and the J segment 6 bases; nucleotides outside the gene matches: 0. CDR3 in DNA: TGCGCCAGCAGCTTACAGGGGGCCGGGGAGCTGTTTTTT. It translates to CASSLQGAGELFF.

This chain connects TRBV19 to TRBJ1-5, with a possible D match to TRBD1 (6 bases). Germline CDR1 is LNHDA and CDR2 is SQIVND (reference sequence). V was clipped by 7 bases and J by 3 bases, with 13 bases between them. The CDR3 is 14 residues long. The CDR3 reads CASTPWGHNQPQHF. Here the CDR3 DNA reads TGTGCCAGTACTCCTTGGGGGCACAATCAGCCCCAGCATTTT.

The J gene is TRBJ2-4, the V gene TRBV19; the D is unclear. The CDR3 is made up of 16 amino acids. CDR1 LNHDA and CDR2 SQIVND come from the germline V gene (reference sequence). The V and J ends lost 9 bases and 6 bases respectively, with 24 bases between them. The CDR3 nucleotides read TGTGCCAGCCCTTACCCCCCCCGACTTAACTTAAACATTCAGTACTTC. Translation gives CASPYPPRLNLNIQYF.

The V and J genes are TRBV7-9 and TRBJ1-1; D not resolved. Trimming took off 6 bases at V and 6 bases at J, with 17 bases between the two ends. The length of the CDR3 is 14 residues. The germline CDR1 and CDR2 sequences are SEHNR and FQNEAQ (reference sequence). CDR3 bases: TGTGCCAGCAGTTGGGGTTTGGGGATGTCTGAAGCTTTCTTT. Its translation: CASSWGLGMSEAFF.

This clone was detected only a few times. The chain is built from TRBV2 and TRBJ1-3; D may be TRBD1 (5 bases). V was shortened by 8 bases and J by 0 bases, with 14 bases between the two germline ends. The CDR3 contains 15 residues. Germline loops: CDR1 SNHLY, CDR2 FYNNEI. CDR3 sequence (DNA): TGTGCCAGCGGCCCCGGGACCTCCTCTGGAAACACCATATATTTT. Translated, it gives CASGPGTSSGNTIYF.

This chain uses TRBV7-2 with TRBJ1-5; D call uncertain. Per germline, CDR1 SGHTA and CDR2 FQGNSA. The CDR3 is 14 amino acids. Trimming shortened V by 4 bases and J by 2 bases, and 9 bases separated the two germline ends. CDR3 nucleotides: TGTGCCAGCAGCTCCGCCTATGGCAATCAGCCCCAGCATTTT. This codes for CASSSAYGNQPQHF.

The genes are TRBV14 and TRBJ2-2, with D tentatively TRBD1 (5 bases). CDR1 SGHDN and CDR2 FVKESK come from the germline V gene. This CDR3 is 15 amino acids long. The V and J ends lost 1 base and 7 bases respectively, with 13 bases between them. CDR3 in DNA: TGTGCCAGCAGCCAAGGGGCAGGGAAACACGGGGAGCTGTTTTTT. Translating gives CASSQGAGKHGELFF. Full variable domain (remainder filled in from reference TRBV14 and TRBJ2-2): EAGVTQFPSHSVIEKGQTVTLRCDPISGHDNLYWYRRVMGKEIKFLLHFVKESKQDESGMPNNRFLAERTGGTYSTLKVQPAELEDSGVYFCASSQGAGKHGELFFGEGSRLTVL.

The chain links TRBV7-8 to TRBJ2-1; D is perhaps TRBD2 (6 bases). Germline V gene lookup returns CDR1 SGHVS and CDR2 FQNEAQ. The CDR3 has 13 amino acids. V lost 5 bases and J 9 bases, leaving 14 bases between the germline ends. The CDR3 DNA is TGTGCCAGCAGCCTCGGGACTCAAAGTGAGCAGTTCTTC. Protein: CASSLGTQSEQFF.

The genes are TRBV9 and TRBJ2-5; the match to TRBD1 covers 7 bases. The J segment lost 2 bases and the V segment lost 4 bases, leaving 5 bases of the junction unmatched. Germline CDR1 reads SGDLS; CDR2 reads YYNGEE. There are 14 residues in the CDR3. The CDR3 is CASSPGTVQETQYF. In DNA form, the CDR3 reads TGTGCCAGCAGCCCCGGGACAGTACAAGAGACCCAGTACTTC.

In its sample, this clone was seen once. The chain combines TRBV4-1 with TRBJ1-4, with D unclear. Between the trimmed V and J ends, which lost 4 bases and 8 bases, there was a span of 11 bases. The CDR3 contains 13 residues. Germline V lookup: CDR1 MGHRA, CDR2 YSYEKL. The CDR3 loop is CASSRTRGEKLFF. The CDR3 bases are TGCGCCAGCAGCCGGACGAGAGGGGAAAAACTGTTTTTT.

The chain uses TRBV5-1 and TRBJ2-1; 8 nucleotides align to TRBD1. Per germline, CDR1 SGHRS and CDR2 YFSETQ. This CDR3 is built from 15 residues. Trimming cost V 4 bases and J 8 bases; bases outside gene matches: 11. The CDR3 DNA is TGCGCCAGCAGCCTATCTACAGGGGGTAGCGATGAGCAGTTCTTC. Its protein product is CASSLSTGGSDEQFF.

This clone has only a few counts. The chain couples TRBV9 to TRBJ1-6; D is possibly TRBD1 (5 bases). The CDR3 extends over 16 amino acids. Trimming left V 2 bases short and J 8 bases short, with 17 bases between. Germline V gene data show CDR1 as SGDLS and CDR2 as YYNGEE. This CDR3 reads CASSVGGGRGDSPLHF. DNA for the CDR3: TGTGCCAGCAGCGTCGGCGGGGGGAGAGGTGATTCACCCCTCCACTTT.